These T cell receptor beta chains were read from a single sample in a study of cytomegalovirus exposure and HLA in healthy donors. This table comes from immunoSEQ multiplex PCR, and its TCRdb copy is limited to in-frame clones, with some not included. The profile covers approximately 150,000 clones, with roughly 80% appearing a single time and approximately 2.9% taken by the ten largest. The sample consisted of PBMCs. The receptor set was obtained from a woman between 25 and 40 years old in good health and CMV-seronegative. The CDR3 runs from the conserved cysteine through the conserved F or W. Fields, in order: D gene, V gene, clone size, J gene, CDR3 DNA, CDR3 protein. A D gene is named only where the DNA matches it firmly. For some rows the clone size is stated as once, few or many, or as a class when expanded; others skip it.

d_gene: NA; v_gene: TRBV7-7; abundance: NA; j_gene: TRBJ2-2; CDR3nt: TGTGCCAGCAGCTTGACACTAAACAGGGTAGTCCTCCCTGATATTTTTCCCGGGGAGCTGTTTTTT; CDR3aa: CASSLTLNRVVLPDIFPGELFF
d_gene: NA; v_gene: TRBV5-1; abundance: few; j_gene: TRBJ1-1; CDR3nt: TGCGCCAGCGGTACAGGGAACACTGAAGCTTTCTTT; CDR3aa: CASGTGNTEAFF
d_gene: NA; v_gene: TRBV7-8; abundance: NA; j_gene: TRBJ1-1; CDR3nt: TGTGCCAGCAGCTTAGCGTGGGGGGAGGCTGAAGCTTTCTTT; CDR3aa: CASSLAWGEAEAFF
d_gene: NA; v_gene: TRBV19; abundance: NA; j_gene: TRBJ1-5; CDR3nt: TGTGCCAGTAGTAATCCGGCGAGTCGCGGTCAGCCCCAGCATTTT; CDR3aa: CASSNPASRGQPQHF
d_gene: TRBD2; v_gene: TRBV2; abundance: few; j_gene: TRBJ2-7; CDR3nt: TGTGCCAGCAGTCCAAGGCTAGCGGGATTCCACGAGCAGTACTTC; CDR3aa: CASSPRLAGFHEQYF
d_gene: NA; v_gene: TRBV6-5; abundance: few; j_gene: TRBJ1-6; CDR3nt: TGTGCCAGCAGTTACCAACAGGGTTTCAATTCACCCCTCCACTTT; CDR3aa: CASSYQQGFNSPLHF
d_gene: NA; v_gene: TRBV4-1; abundance: NA; j_gene: TRBJ2-1; CDR3nt: TGCGCCAGCAGCCAAGTAGGGACTGCGGCATTGAATGAGCAGTTCTTC; CDR3aa: CASSQVGTAALNEQFF
d_gene: NA; v_gene: TRBV7-3; abundance: few; j_gene: TRBJ2-6; CDR3nt: TGTGCCAGCAGCCCAGGGTTAGGGGCCAACGTCCTGACTTTC; CDR3aa: CASSPGLGANVLTF
d_gene: TRBD2; v_gene: TRBV19; abundance: NA; j_gene: TRBJ2-3; CDR3nt: TGTGCCACCACAGGAGCGGGGAGAGATACGCAGTATTTT; CDR3aa: CATTGAGRDTQYF
d_gene: NA; v_gene: TRBV6-6; abundance: NA; j_gene: TRBJ1-4; CDR3nt: TGTGCCAGCAGTTACTCGGGAGCGAATGAAAAACTGTTTTTT; CDR3aa: CASSYSGANEKLFF
d_gene: TRBD1; v_gene: TRBV28; abundance: NA; j_gene: TRBJ1-2; CDR3nt: TGTGCCAGCAGTACAGGGGGCGATAACTATGGCTACACCTTC; CDR3aa: CASSTGGDNYGYTF
d_gene: NA; v_gene: TRBV7-2; abundance: NA; j_gene: TRBJ1-2; CDR3nt: TGTGCCAGCAGCTTAGATCAGGACTATGGCTACACCTTC; CDR3aa: CASSLDQDYGYTF
d_gene: TRBD2; v_gene: TRBV10-1; abundance: NA; j_gene: TRBJ2-2; CDR3nt: TGCGCCAGCCGACTAGCGGAAAACACCGGGGAGCTGTTTTTT; CDR3aa: CASRLAENTGELFF
d_gene: TRBD1; v_gene: TRBV18; abundance: NA; j_gene: TRBJ1-6; CDR3nt: TGTGCCAGCTCACCTGGGGACAGGGTTTTTTCACCCCTCCACTTT; CDR3aa: CASSPGDRVFSPLHF
d_gene: NA; v_gene: TRBV28; abundance: NA; j_gene: TRBJ1-1; CDR3nt: TGTGCCAGCAGTTTAAAATCAAGGAGGACTGAAGCTTCCTTT; CDR3aa: CASSLKSRRTEASF
d_gene: NA; v_gene: TRBV6-4; abundance: NA; j_gene: TRBJ2-6; CDR3nt: TGTGCCAGCAGTGTTTCGCTAGCTGGTGGGGCCAACGTCCTGACTTTC; CDR3aa: CASSVSLAGGANVLTF
d_gene: TRBD1; v_gene: TRBV19; abundance: few; j_gene: TRBJ2-6; CDR3nt: TGTGCCAGTAGTGGACAGGTCTCTGGGGCCAACGTCCTGACTTTC; CDR3aa: CASSGQVSGANVLTF
d_gene: TRBD2; v_gene: TRBV29-1; abundance: NA; j_gene: TRBJ2-1; CDR3nt: TGCAGCGTTCACGGCGGGAGGAAGGTAGGCAATGAGCAGTTCTTC; CDR3aa: CSVHGGRKVGNEQFF
d_gene: TRBD1; v_gene: TRBV30; abundance: NA; j_gene: TRBJ1-5; CDR3nt: TGTGCCTGGAGTGGCACAGGGGGGCGCAATCAGCCCCAGCATTTT; CDR3aa: CAWSGTGGRNQPQHF
d_gene: NA; v_gene: TRBV7-9; abundance: once; j_gene: TRBJ2-5; CDR3nt: TGTGCCAGCAGCACAGGGTACGTGGAGACCCAGTACTTC; CDR3aa: CASSTGYVETQYF
d_gene: NA; v_gene: TRBV28; abundance: NA; j_gene: TRBJ2-6; CDR3nt: TGTGCCAGCAGTTTAATTTCCCCCGGTTCTGGGGCCAACGTCCTGACTTTC; CDR3aa: CASSLISPGSGANVLTF
d_gene: NA; v_gene: TRBV7-9; abundance: NA; j_gene: TRBJ2-3; CDR3nt: TGTGCCAGCAGCTTAGGGAGAGGCACAGATACGCAGTATTTT; CDR3aa: CASSLGRGTDTQYF
d_gene: TRBD1; v_gene: TRBV10-3; abundance: NA; j_gene: TRBJ1-2; CDR3nt: TGTGCCATCAGTCCGACCGGGACAGACTATGGCTACACCTTC; CDR3aa: CAISPTGTDYGYTF
d_gene: NA; v_gene: TRBV30; abundance: NA; j_gene: TRBJ1-1; CDR3nt: TGTGCCTGGAGCCGCCCCGCAGACAAGAACACTGAAGCTTTCTTT; CDR3aa: CAWSRPADKNTEAFF
d_gene: NA; v_gene: TRBV10-3; abundance: NA; j_gene: TRBJ2-1; CDR3nt: TGTGCCATCAGTTTTAACAGGGATTACAATGAGCAGTTCTTC; CDR3aa: CAISFNRDYNEQFF
d_gene: NA; v_gene: TRBV6-5; abundance: NA; j_gene: TRBJ1-2; CDR3nt: TGTGCCAGCAGTGAAGTTGGGAGTAACTATGGCTACACCTTC; CDR3aa: CASSEVGSNYGYTF